This TCR beta chain was identified during a study of cytomegalovirus exposure and HLA in healthy donors (dated by TCRdb to 2016 to 2017). As for the study more broadly: In an earlier analysis of fewer than 750 of the donors, 276 Gb of sequence data and 100 million or so unique TCR beta sequences from some 170 million T cells were reported. To predict cytomegalovirus infection status, the study combined high-throughput TCR immunosequencing, statistical association of individual TCRs with disease status, and machine learning. Donor age, sex, ethnicity and CMV serostatus were compiled together with the repertoire data. The genetic ancestry cluster associated with self-reported Caucasian donors included roughly 84% of the roughly 400 genotyped donors. Because of strong linkage in the cohort, four to six DR-DQ haplotypes were treated as single units for association and clustering. Class I and class II HLA loci were covered by the typing at four-digit resolution. An early release that covered some 640 HLA-typed donors contained approximately 300 gigabases of sequencing data and around 85 million unique TCR sequences. All discovery cohort repertoires had been generated using a single sequencing platform. The study aimed to test whether cataloging public T cell receptors could reveal signatures of past pathogen exposure. In addition to the first cohort of 666 subjects, a separate validation cohort of 130 or so different subjects was used. The T cell repertoires of around 730 subjects were profiled by immunosequencing and related to cytomegalovirus serostatus. To decide whether each TCR beta V gene segment behaved as functional or pseudogenic, an earlier analysis of fewer than 750 of the donors relied on high-throughput TCR beta sequencing. In the later analysis, no new phenotypic data were used to find candidate immune exposures; instead, reliance was placed on TCR beta sequences and their occurrence across donors. On average, 235,054 unique TCR beta nucleotide sequences were sequenced per donor among more than 350 genotyped donors of the cohort, with roughly 18% of those sequences being non-productive. Genome-wide SNP genotypes for about 65% of the 666 donors were used in a later genetic analysis, which treated that subset as a discovery cohort. A later analysis re-examined previously published TCR beta repertoires from about 670 donors and added high-resolution HLA genotyping to investigate patterns of TCR occurrence. The number of typed donors differed by locus: about 629-640 for A, B, C, DRB1 and DQB1; approximately 540 for DQA1; 606 for DPA1; and roughly 470 for DPB1.

Library prep was done by the immunoSEQ multiplex PCR assay. A mixture of 60 forward primers for TCR Vbeta segments and 13 reverse primers for TCR Jbeta segments was used in the multiplex PCR. A multiplex PCR assay on genomic DNA amplified the CDR3 region of rearranged TCR beta genes. The amplified TCR beta libraries were sequenced on the Illumina HiSeq System as 87-base-pair reads. In the source study's methods: A later analysis counted tens of millions of unique TCR beta chains across the 600 to 850 repertoires, and 10 million to 12 million of these chains were shared by at least two donors. To remove PCR and sequencing errors, raw reads were error-corrected and collapsed into unique sequences using a nearest-neighbor algorithm that merged closely related sequences. CDR3 sequences were aligned to IMGT reference sequences to assign V, D and J gene segments. For a sequence to be retained, at least a six-nucleotide match to both a V gene segment and a J gene segment was required. A rearrangement counted as productive if the CDR3 had no stop codons and remained in frame with V and J, and every other rearrangement counted as non-productive. CDR3 was defined by IMGT convention, running from the second conserved V-encoded cysteine to the conserved J-encoded phenylalanine. The earlier analysis of more than 450 of the donors excluded sequences that lacked an unambiguous match to a single V gene segment. An earlier analysis of 587 of the donors classified V segments as functional when productive rearrangements were above 56.7% and as segregating when the standard deviation between donors was above 5%. A statistical classification framework was built to diagnose cytomegalovirus status from the catalog of TCR beta chain sequences. In a later analysis, TCR nucleotide sequences were compared against IMGT/GENE-DB human TR gene sequences so that V and J genes could be assigned. The TCRdist pipeline was used in a later analysis to assign CDR3 sequences and most-parsimonious VDJ recombination scenarios. A later analysis defined each TCR beta chain by its CDR3 amino acid sequence plus V-gene family, and excluded reads lacking a unique V-gene family. To address suspected cross-contamination and a sequencing artifact, a later analysis removed several hundred highly shared, low-generation-probability nucleotide sequences. In a later analysis, a clonal expansion index for each public chain was calculated from normalized within-repertoire ranks of inferred template counts. A later analysis computed generation probabilities with a VDJ recombination model fitted to out-of-frame rearrangements, and checked the results against IGoR. In a later analysis, TCR-TCR, TCR-HLA and TCR-CMV co-occurrence was scored with hypergeometric tests, and a repertoire-size bias correction was applied to TCR pairs. False discovery rates were estimated in a later analysis by permuting HLA or CMV assignments 20 times. A later analysis grouped co-occurring TCRs with DBSCAN, adding TCRdist sequence similarity when clustering within HLA-allele-positive subsets. Repertoires with fewer than 30,000 or more than 120,000 public chains, plus five repertoires with anomalous nucleotide sharing, were excluded from co-occurrence clustering. In its TCRdb copy, this immuneACCESS table keeps in-frame sequences only and misses some clones. Where compared with another copy, unresolved V genes explain less than half of these, and the others have no known cause. V and J calls and clone size are copied from that table; D and trimming were computed from the DNA. The sample records about 190,000 clones, around 83% of which are singletons. In total, the top ten clones hold about 1.7% of the sample.

The cohort comprised some 730 healthy bone marrow donors. At the time of sampling, every cohort member was nominally healthy, though immune exposures that went unrecorded were likely present. The donor was CMV seropositive and belonged to the group of more than 250 seropositive cohort members. A peripheral blood sample was collected from each donor, and TCR beta sequencing was performed on peripheral blood mononuclear cells. Genomic DNA was extracted from the blood cell samples with the Qiagen DNeasy Blood Extraction Kit. On this clone itself: Its antigen has not been determined. Base quality data are lacking; no much larger clone is found one base away.

The full study reports these points: A later genetic analysis reported fewer N-insertions in productive TCRs among donors in an Asian-associated ancestry cluster than the approximately 670-donor mean. Linkage disequilibrium might explain the correlated functional status among segregating V segments, but an unknown experimental factor could not be excluded. Across donors, most TCR sequences were observed very rarely, whereas some public TCRs were present in many individuals. The classifier was reported to diagnose cytomegalovirus status with high specificity and sensitivity in both the original and validation cohorts. Only TCR beta chains were sequenced in this cohort, and the absence of alpha or paired-chain data limited detectable features. V-gene and J-gene trimming of TCR beta chains was associated with a missense DCLRE1C variant in a later genetic analysis, and the association was replicated in an independent cohort. For the cohort, immune exposure information was limited to CMV serostatus. Because counts were too low, roughly 17 rarely observed V segments, including chromosome 9 orphons, were left out of the earlier analysis of about 620 of the donors. Because some donors lacked HLA typing at each locus, the association tests relied only on the typed subset. According to a later analysis, TCR association rates differed among HLA loci, with DRB1 alleles showing the most associated TCRs and HLA-C alleles showing the fewest. The sequencing pipeline was judged likely to have produced a cluster of highly shared sequence variants as a technical artifact. A later analysis associated about 17,000 TCR beta sequences with specific HLA alleles at a false discovery rate of 0.05. The authors suggested that the approach could potentially be generalized to other disease states and immunological phenotypes. A further reported finding was that TCR beta sequences accurately predicted the HLA-A and HLA-B alleles for most subjects in the first cohort. According to a later analysis, most CMV-associated TCR beta chains appeared to be HLA-restricted, and the HLA associations seemed to be driven largely by CMV exposure. Strong co-occurrence of HLA alleles, especially DR and DQ, made assigning TCR associations to individual alleles difficult. In vitro tests confirmed that a few of the cytomegalovirus-associated TCR beta chains recognize cytomegalovirus antigens. The presence/absence analyses assumed that sequencing depth was roughly uniform across donors, and that assumption may not be true. According to a later analysis, parvovirus B19, influenza, CMV and Epstein-Barr virus appeared linked to several top co-occurrence clusters. An earlier analysis of 587 of the donors showed that most TCR beta V segments appeared in productive rearrangements either about 87% or about 30% of the time, which broadly matched IMGT annotations. In a later analysis, HLA-associated TCR beta chains showed more clonal expansion and lower generation probabilities than non-associated chains that were equally common. In the study, around 160 TCR beta chains were listed as associated with cytomegalovirus.

What was sequenced was PBMCs. The TCR originated in a man aged 35 to 55 in good health and CMV-seropositive.

In nucleotide form, the sequence is TGTGCCAGTAGTATAGGGCGGGCCTCCTCCTACGAGCAGTACTTC. The encoded protein is CASSIGRASSYEQYF. Recombination joined TRBV19 with TRBJ2-7; the D gene is perhaps TRBD2, from 5 matching bases. The V end loses 1 base and the J end loses 0 bases, and a stretch of 10 bases separates them. Reading from cysteine to phenylalanine, the CDR3 counts 15 amino acids. Only CDR3 DNA is held: 45 bases, read in frame from base 1. From the germline V gene (reference sequence), CDR1 is LNHDA and CDR2 is SQIVND.